The source of this T cell receptor (beta chain) is a study of shared clonotypes between healthy human individuals. Study outcomes and limitations: Among several donors, about 5% of naive CD4 clonotypes were found in common.

Donation came from healthy HIV-negative adults that had no recent acute infections or vaccinations. Partitioning of CD4+ cells yielded a CD45RA+ naive subset and a CD45RA-negative memory subset. Note on this clone: Its matching antigen is unknown.

The CDR3 extends over 11 amino acids. Germline CDR1 is MGHRA and CDR2 is YSYEKL. Trimming shortened V by 6 bases and J by 13 bases, and 10 bases separated the two germline ends. Measured with immunoSEQ multiplex PCR; TCRdb has only the in-frame clones, and not every one. Among around 1 million clones listed, approximately 76% were seen once. This receptor was taken from a man aged 18 to 30 in good health. The specimen was memory CD4+ T cells sorted from blood. Subset described: CD45RA-negative fraction. The chain links TRBV4-1 to TRBJ1-6; D gene ambiguous. The CDR3 nucleotides read TGCGCCAGCAGTTTTCCGGGTCCCCTCCACTTT. Protein: CASSFPGPLHF.